This T cell receptor (beta chain) is drawn from a study of CD4 T cells in relation to SARS-CoV-2 and coronaviruses. Study-level background: PBMCs were cultured with antigen for roughly 10 days before TCR beta sequencing.

CDR1 is SGHRS, CDR2 YFSETQ, per germline. The V and J ends lost 3 bases and 3 bases respectively, with 15 bases between them. The CDR3 extends over 15 amino acids. Note on this clone: Antigen unknown.

Measured with immunoSEQ multiplex PCR; TCRdb has only the in-frame clones, and not every one. The table lists 20,000 to 25,000 clones, roughly 72% of them singletons. The unexposed donors gave CD4+ T cells in about 2010-2019, prior to COVID-19. Isolation of CD4+ T cells took place after about 9 days in culture. Unexposed-donor CD4+ T cells were probed with SARS-CoV-2 S/N and four cold-coronavirus spikes, cells permitting. Fresh IL-2 medium replaced half the medium on days 3 and 7. Material for sequencing was CD4+ T cells from PBMCs, cultured in vitro. The genes are TRBV5-1 and TRBJ1-1; D gene unclear. This receptor was obtained from a human donor in good health. The DNA for the CDR3 is TGCGCCAGCAGCTCTGTCGGAAGGGTGGACACTGAAGCTTTCTTT. Amino acids: CASSSVGRVDTEAFF.